Listed here is a single T cell receptor (beta chain). Its matching antigen is unknown. Control samples came 1 year after myeloablative marrow transplants with methotrexate plus calcineurin inhibitor. This CDR3 is built from 12 residues. V lost 4 bases and J lost 5; bases outside the gene matches: 1. Germline-derived CDR1 and CDR2 are SGHRS and YFSETQ. The data were taken from a study of T cells after posttransplantation cyclophosphamide. Whole-study results and caveats: Donor CD8+ memory clones often dominated recipient blood repertoires at later times. Blood and skin or GI T cell repertoires showed limited TRB overlap. Recipient CMV seropositivity and CMV reactivation strongly tracked TRB clonality.

Sequenced by immunoSEQ multiplex PCR; TCRdb stores in-frame clones only, minus some. The table includes about 16,000 clones, roughly 84% detected once. Sequences were derived from PBMCs, sampled after an allogeneic stem cell transplant with a calcineurin inhibitor and methotrexate. The TCR was taken from a male patient between 50 and 60 years old who received an allogeneic stem cell transplant from an unrelated donor, was CMV-positive, and had chronic GVHD only. Some of the T cells might come from the graft donor. This chain joins TRBV5-1 and TRBJ2-7, with 9 positions matching TRBD1. The CDR3 DNA sequence: TGCGCCAGCAGCACAGGGGGCCACGAGCAGTACTTC. Protein sequence: CASSTGGHEQYF. Using reference TRBV5-1 and TRBJ2-7 for the parts outside the CDR3, the full variable domain is KAGVTQTPRYLIKTRGQQVTLSCSPISGHRSVSWYQQTPGQGLQFLFEYFSETQRNKGNFPGRFSGRQFSNSRSEMNVSTLELGDSALYLCASSTGGHEQYFGPGTRLTVT.